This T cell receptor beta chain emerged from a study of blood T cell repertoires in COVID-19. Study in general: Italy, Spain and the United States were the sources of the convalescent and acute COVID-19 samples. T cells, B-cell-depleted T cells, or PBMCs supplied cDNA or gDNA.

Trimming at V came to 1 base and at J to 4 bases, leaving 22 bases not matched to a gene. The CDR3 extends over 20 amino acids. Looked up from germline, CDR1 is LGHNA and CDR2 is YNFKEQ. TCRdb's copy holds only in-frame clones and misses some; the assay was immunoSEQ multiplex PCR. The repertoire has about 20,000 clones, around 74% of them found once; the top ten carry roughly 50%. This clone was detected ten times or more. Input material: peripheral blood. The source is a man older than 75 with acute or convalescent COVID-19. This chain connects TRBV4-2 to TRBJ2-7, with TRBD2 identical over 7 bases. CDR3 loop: CASSQGLREPGLRRIYEQYF. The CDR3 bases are TGTGCCAGCAGCCAAGGCCTTAGGGAACCGGGACTAAGGCGTATATACGAGCAGTACTTC.